Below are 28 T cell receptor beta chains sequenced from a single sample in a study of CD8+CD57+ T cells in acquired aplastic anemia. TCR beta VDJ combinations and CDR3 sequences were profiled from genomic DNA. Using its own MiXCR run on the reads, TCRdb lists one record per CDR3 protein. The table shows around 200,000 distinct CDR3 sequences, with roughly half occurring only once. The sample was sorted CD4+, CD8+, or CD8+CD57+ T cells (not recorded which) from PBMCs. The receptors originated from a human donor in good health, serving as a control.

The chain has TRBV7-8 and TRBJ2-7, with D maybe TRBD1 (5 bases). The germline CDR1 and CDR2 sequences are SGHVS and FQNEAQ. The germline V and J ends were trimmed by 3 bases and 3 bases, with 12 bases remaining between them. This CDR3 has 14 residues. CDR3 nucleotide sequence: TGTGCCAGCAGCTTTGACAGCCAAAACTACGAGCAGTACTTC. Protein sequence: CASSFDSQNYEQYF.

The rearrangement links TRBV20-1 to TRBJ2-7, with 10 positions matching TRBD1. The CDR3 is made up of 14 amino acids. Germline CDR1 and CDR2: DFQATT and SNEGSKA (reference sequence). Trimming at V came to 6 bases and at J to 0 bases, leaving 5 bases not matched to a gene. The CDR3 sequence: CSAPGQGSSYEQYF. CDR3 nucleotides: TGCAGTGCCCCGGGACAGGGGAGCTCCTACGAGCAGTACTTC.

This clonotype was counted once. The gene calls are TRBV14 and TRBJ2-5; D gene uncertain. This CDR3 has 14 amino acids. Looked up from germline, CDR1 is SGHDN and CDR2 is FVKESK. The V and J ends lost 4 bases and 5 bases respectively, with 14 bases between them. Written as DNA, the CDR3 is TGTGCCAGCAGCCTACGATCACGGGCTGAGACCCAGTACTTC. Protein sequence: CASSLRSRAETQYF.

The table lists this clonotype with many counts. The V call is TRBV24-1, the J call TRBJ2-3; TRBD1 agrees at 9 bases. V lost 5 bases and J lost 2; bases outside the gene matches: 13. The CDR3 runs 18 residues. The V gene's germline CDR1 is KGHDR and CDR2 SFDVKD. DNA for the CDR3: TGTGCCACCAGTGGTCTCGGGGGACAGGGATTGTCCACAGATACGCAGTATTTT. Protein sequence: CATSGLGGQGLSTDTQYF.

Remarks on this clonotype: The junction differs from germline at one of its ends, possibly a read error. This chain uses TRBV5-1 with TRBJ1-2; 7 bases match TRBD1. The CDR3 consists of 11 residues. CDR1 SGHRS and CDR2 YFSETQ come from the germline V gene. CDR3 sequence: CASSMGQSYTF. The CDR3 bases are TGTGCCAGCAGCATGGGACAGAGCTACACCTTC.

This chain joins TRBV5-1 and TRBJ1-3, with a tentative D call TRBD1 (6 bases). CDR1 is SGHRS, CDR2 YFSETQ, per germline. The CDR3 consists of 17 residues. Trimming stripped 0 bases from V and 1 base from J, with 14 bases between. CDR3 sequence (DNA): TGCGCCAGCAGCTTGGATCCAGGGGTTCCATCTGGAAACACCATATATTTT. Translation: CASSLDPGVPSGNTIYF.

This rearrangement joins TRBV11-3 to TRBJ1-6, with TRBD1 matching 8 bases. Germline V gene sequence: CDR1 SGHNT, CDR2 YENEEA. CDR3 length equals 16 residues. With 4 bases clipped from V and 10 bases from J, the junction kept 12 bases outside the gene matches. CDR3 bases: TGTGCCAGCAGCTCCCAGGGGGCAGGGCTTCGATCACCCCTCCACTTT. Amino acid sequence: CASSSQGAGLRSPLHF.

The V call is TRBV5-1, the J call TRBJ1-1; TRBD1 matches at 7 bases. With V trimmed by 0 bases and J by 1 base, 3 bases remained unmatched. In germline, CDR1 is SGHRS, CDR2 YFSETQ. The CDR3 sequence is 15 residues long. DNA of the CDR3: TGCGCCAGCAGCTTGGAGGGGACAGCGAACACTGAAGCTTTCTTT. This gives the protein CASSLEGTANTEAFF.

The chain employs TRBV13 and TRBJ1-2; D unresolved. The CDR3 is 14 residues long. The germline gives CDR1 PRHDT, CDR2 FYEKMQ (reference sequence). The V end lost 5 bases, the J end lost 5 bases, and 15 bases lay between the germline ends. The CDR3 DNA sequence: TGTGCCAGCAGCGTCGGGCGGCTCACTTATGGCTACACCTTC. It translates to CASSVGRLTYGYTF.

This clonotype was picked up one time. This chain links TRBV7-9 with TRBJ2-2; D is ambiguous. Trimming pared 0 bases from V and 5 bases from J, leaving 7 bases between. Germline V gene lookup returns CDR1 SEHNR and CDR2 FQNEAQ (reference sequence). The CDR3 consists of 14 residues. The CDR3 DNA follows: TGTGCCAGCAGCTTAGCGGCGGCAACCGGGGAGCTGTTTTTT. Its protein is CASSLAAATGELFF.

This clonotype was seen only a few times. A much more abundant neighbour one base away suggests this may be a read error. The chain uses TRBV11-2 and TRBJ2-7, with a weak D call TRBD1 (6 bases). The CDR3 extends over 15 amino acids. CDR1 is SGHAT, CDR2 FQNNGV, per germline. The CDR3 spells CTSSLAGDPTYEQYF. CDR3 coding DNA: TGTACCAGCAGCTTAGCAGGGGATCCTACCTACGAGCAGTACTTC.

This CDR3 reads CSASSSGGAYEQYF. The CDR3, as DNA: TGCAGTGCTTCAAGTAGCGGGGGGGCCTACGAGCAGTACTTC. The chain joins TRBV20-1 to TRBJ2-7; TRBD2 matches 11 bases. The junction had 5 bases not matched to a gene; V was cut back by 5 bases and J by 2 bases. The CDR3 length is 14 residues. Germline CDR1 is DFQATT and CDR2 is SNEGSKA (reference sequence).

For this clonotype: Its ends do not fully match the called genes, so a read error is possible. V and J are TRBV10-2 and TRBJ2-5; tentative D call: TRBD2 (6 bases). The CDR3 is 14 amino acids. Per the germline V gene, CDR1 is WSHSY and CDR2 is SAAADI. The CDR3 coding sequence is TGTGCCAGCTCACCGGTCCGACTAGACGAGACCCAGTACTTC. Amino acid sequence: CASSPVRLDETQYF.

A remark on this clonotype: The junction departs from the called germline gene at one end, perhaps through a read error. This chain connects TRBV7-7 to TRBJ2-7; D uncertain. Germline lookup yields CDR1 SSHAT and CDR2 FNYEAQ (reference sequence). The CDR3 has 13 residues. This CDR3 is CASSAQNSYEQYF. DNA of the CDR3: TGTGCTAGCAGCGCACAGAATTCCTACGAGCAGTACTTC.

This clonotype has ten or more counts. V and J are TRBV3-1 and TRBJ2-7; the D is unclear. Germline-derived CDR1 and CDR2 are LGHDT and YNNKEL (reference sequence). The CDR3 length is 13 residues. V gave up 3 bases and J gave up 6 bases, with 12 bases separating them. The CDR3 region is CASSQGGWVEQYF. The CDR3 DNA sequence: TGTGCCAGCAGCCAGGGTGGATGGGTCGAGCAGTACTTC.

The table lists this clonotype with a few counts. The chain couples TRBV4-2 to TRBJ1-6, with 7 bases identical to TRBD1. The CDR3 is 15 residues long. The germline CDR1 and CDR2 sequences are LGHNA and YNFKEQ. The V gene end was trimmed by 2 bases and the J gene end by 7 bases; junction bases not matched to a gene: 5. CDR3 coding DNA: TGTGCCAGCAGCCAAAACGGACAGGAGAATTCACCCCTCCACTTT. The encoded protein is CASSQNGQENSPLHF.

The rearrangement uses TRBV6-2 or TRBV6-3 and TRBJ1-4; TRBD1 agrees at 8 bases. The trim removed 6 bases at V and 8 bases at J, leaving 5 bases unmatched. CDR3 length: 13 amino acids. Germline-derived CDR1 and CDR2 are MNHEY and SVGEGT. The CDR3, as DNA: TGTGCCAGCAGGTCCAGGGGGCACGAAAAACTGTTTTTT. The encoded protein is CASRSRGHEKLFF.

This clonotype was seen at least ten times. This sequence joins TRBV7-3 and TRBJ2-1, with 13 positions matching TRBD2. After removal of 5 bases from V and 8 bases from J, the junction contained 6 bases not matched to a gene. CDR3 length: 15 amino acids. Germline V lookup: CDR1 SGHTA, CDR2 FQGTGA. The CDR3 spells CASSPTSGGVYEQFF. The CDR3 DNA reads as TGTGCCAGCAGCCCCACTAGCGGGGGGGTTTATGAGCAGTTCTTC.

The CDR3 loop is CASSSDRSGAGGNEQFF. The CDR3 DNA reads as TGCGCCAGCAGCTCAGATCGTTCAGGGGCGGGGGGCAATGAGCAGTTCTTC. The J gene is TRBJ2-1, the V gene TRBV5-1; 8 nucleotides align to TRBD2. Per the germline V gene, CDR1 is SGHRS and CDR2 is YFSETQ. This CDR3 is built from 17 residues. V gave up 3 bases and J gave up 6 bases; unmatched junction bases: 14.

The chain links TRBV19 to TRBJ2-2, with 7 bases that match TRBD1. The length of the CDR3 is 16 residues. Germline V CDR1 and CDR2: LNHDA, SQIVND (reference sequence). V shed 2 bases, J shed 2 bases, and the junction held 5 bases outside the gene matches. The CDR3: CASSIRGGRNTGELFF. The CDR3 DNA is TGTGCCAGTAGTATAAGAGGGGGCAGAAACACCGGGGAGCTGTTTTTT.

The sample holds many counts of this clonotype. CDR3 DNA: TGCAGTGCTAGACGGTTCCGGGGACAGTCTCGGGGGAACACTGAAGCTTTCTTT. This gives the protein CSARRFRGQSRGNTEAFF. The chain joins TRBV20-1 to TRBJ1-1, with 7 nucleotides matching TRBD1. This CDR3 is 18 amino acids long. Germline V lookup: CDR1 DFQATT, CDR2 SNEGSKA (reference sequence). V dropped 2 bases and J dropped 1; count of bases not matched to a gene: 16.

The chain uses TRBV7-2 and TRBJ2-3; 11 nucleotides agree with TRBD2. Germline CDR1 and CDR2: SGHTA and FQGNSA. The length of the CDR3 is 17 residues. Trimming at V came to 1 base and at J to 2 bases, leaving 5 bases not matched to a gene. As DNA, the CDR3 is TGTGCCAGCAGCTTAGGACTAGCGGGGCGGCTCACAGATACGCAGTATTTT. It translates to CASSLGLAGRLTDTQYF.

In this sample, this clonotype turned up many times. V is TRBV5-1 and J is TRBJ2-1, with TRBD2 matching over 10 bases. The J segment lost 3 bases and the V segment lost 4 bases, leaving 4 bases of the junction unmatched. The CDR3 sequence is 15 residues long. CDR1 and CDR2 from the germline V gene are SGHRS and YFSETQ. CDR3 in DNA: TGCGCCAGCAGCGTCACTAGCGGGGTCTACAATGAGCAGTTCTTC. The encoded protein is CASSVTSGVYNEQFF. The variable domain in full, with the rest retrieved from reference TRBV5-1 and TRBJ2-1, is KAGVTQTPRYLIKTRGQQVTLSCSPISGHRSVSWYQQTPGQGLQFLFEYFSETQRNKGNFPGRFSGRQFSNSRSEMNVSTLELGDSALYLCASSVTSGVYNEQFFGPGTRLTVL.

The rearrangement joins TRBV7-7 to TRBJ2-1; tentatively, D is TRBD2 (7 bases). Germline assignment: CDR1 SSHAT and CDR2 FNYEAQ (reference sequence). This CDR3 is 13 amino acids long. Trimming pared 2 bases from V and 8 bases from J, leaving 10 bases between. This CDR3 reads CASSLYGGHEQFF. The CDR3, as DNA: TGTGCCAGCAGCTTATACGGGGGGCATGAGCAGTTCTTC.

This chain joins TRBV10-3 and TRBJ1-6, with 7 bases lining up with TRBD1. Trimming at V came to 0 bases and at J to 5 bases, leaving 10 bases not matched to a gene. Germline-derived CDR1 and CDR2 are ENHRY and SYGVKD. This CDR3 comprises 18 residues. CDR3 DNA sequence: TGTGCCATCAGTGAGTCGTGGGGACAGCCCGTCGATAATTCACCCCTCCACTTT. This translates into CAISESWGQPVDNSPLHF.

About this clonotype itself: A single base separates this from a much larger clone, so it may be a read error. The genes are TRBV6-6 and TRBJ1-2; 7 bases line up with TRBD1. J gave up 2 bases and V 7 bases, and 10 bases lay outside the gene matches. CDR1 is MNHNY, CDR2 SVGAGI, per germline (reference sequence). The CDR3 loop spans 15 amino acids. The CDR3 region has the DNA TGTGCCAGCATTCCTGGCGCAGGGGGAAACTATGGCTACACCTTC. This sequence encodes CASIPGAGGNYGYTF.

The V gene is TRBV10-3, the J gene TRBJ2-6; 8 nucleotides match TRBD1. The V segment lost 5 bases and the J segment 2 bases; nucleotides outside the gene matches: 8. This CDR3 has 17 amino acids. Germline V lookup: CDR1 ENHRY, CDR2 SYGVKD. As DNA, the CDR3 is TGTGCCATCAGTCAGTTCGGGACAGGCGCTGGGGCCAACGTCCTGACTTTC. It translates to CAISQFGTGAGANVLTF.

The genes are TRBV30 and TRBJ1-3, with D uncertain. V gave up 0 bases and J gave up 0 bases, with 6 bases separating them. Germline CDR1 and CDR2: GTSNPN and SVGIG (reference sequence). The CDR3 runs 14 residues. As DNA, the CDR3 is TGTGCCTGGAGTGTAGGACTCTCTGGAAACACCATATATTTT. It specifies CAWSVGLSGNTIYF.